This T cell receptor beta chain was profiled in a study of blood T cell repertoires in COVID-19. Turning to the study itself: Nucleic acid was either cDNA or gDNA, and it came from T cells, B-cell-depleted T cells, or PBMCs.

The authors' processing: Nucleated cell number was recorded as an estimate derived from reference gene primer amplification. Libraries were prepared by immunoSEQ multiplex PCR; TCRdb keeps only in-frame clonotypes and omits some of them. V, J and clone size are those of that table, while D and trimming were read from the DNA. There are approximately 84,000 clones in the sample; over 70% occur only once, and around 6% lies in the top ten. Germline V gene lookup returns CDR1 MNHNY and CDR2 SVGAGI (reference sequence). The CDR3 is 15 amino acids. Trimming cost V 5 bases and J 2 bases; bases outside gene matches: 6. This clone appeared a few times.

The specimen sequenced was peripheral blood. The clonotype originates from a man aged 45-65 years with active or convalescent COVID-19. The chain uses TRBV6-6 and TRBJ1-3; 7 bases agree with TRBD1. The CDR3: CASSQGGYTGNTIYF. DNA for the CDR3: TGTGCCAGCAGTCAAGGGGGCTACACTGGAAACACCATATATTTT.